This is a list of T cell receptor beta chains from one sample in a study of CXCR3-negative and CXCR3-positive naive CD8 T cells. From the 5' RACE reads, TCRdb lists one entry per CDR3 protein and no DNA. This sample's table has approximately 66,000 distinct CDR3 sequences. Input material: naive CXCR3- CD8+ T cells from blood. Receptors were obtained from a human donor in good health. Some clones in this sample may be carry-over from other donors' samples. The CDR3 runs from the conserved cysteine through the conserved F or W.

v_gene,j_gene,CDR3aa
TRBV12-3/TRBV12-4,TRBJ2-7,CASSGAGGPSYEQYF
TRBV5-1,TRBJ2-5,CASSLEAGEETQYF
TRBV5-1,TRBJ2-3,CASSLAMVGVSTDTQYF
TRBV20-1,TRBJ2-4,CSARDSYQVAKNIQYF
TRBV7-8,TRBJ2-3,CASSLEGGGLRDTQYF
TRBV19,TRBJ2-1,CASSISHLGVYNEQFF
TRBV5-1,TRBJ2-7,CASSETSSYEQYF
TRBV29-1,TRBJ2-2,CSVVGAGGELFF
TRBV7-9,TRBJ2-7,CASSLGRTGSYEQYF
TRBV28,TRBJ1-2,CASSSARGQRLYGYTF
TRBV6-2/TRBV6-3,TRBJ1-1,CASSQRLGPIEAFF
TRBV7-9,TRBJ2-3,CASSSLTSGERTDTQYF
TRBV7-8,TRBJ1-2,CASSPKRQGADYGYTF
TRBV11-3,TRBJ2-7,CASSPPAGREQYF
TRBV20-1,TRBJ2-2,CSARDIGLAGVYTGELFF
TRBV19,TRBJ1-1,CASSNLDRGTEAFF
TRBV5-6,TRBJ2-7,CASSSIYEQYF
TRBV27,TRBJ2-7,CASSNGRYEQYF
TRBV3-1,TRBJ2-5,CASSQRTGGGETQYF
TRBV20-1,TRBJ2-7,CSARRTGLADSYEQYF
TRBV29-1,TRBJ2-2,CSVSEGGGELFF
TRBV29-1,TRBJ2-1,CSVESSGLPFDEQFF
TRBV10-2,TRBJ2-1,CASNHGGGYNEQFF
TRBV10-3,TRBJ2-7,CAIAQRGYEQYF
TRBV15,TRBJ2-7,CATSRDLGGYEQYF